This T cell receptor beta chain was sequenced for a study of shared clonotypes between healthy human individuals. The study, taken as a whole, reports: In contrast to clonotypes shared by all four donors, non-shared clonotypes had lower generation probabilities. Estimated clonotype richness was generally higher in naive than memory subsets. Roughly 5% of naive CD4 clonotypes were shared across a few donors.

Worth noting for this clone: The antigen is undetermined.

The CDR3 totals 15 residues. The V gene end was trimmed by 4 bases and the J gene end by 2 bases; junction bases not matched to a gene: 5. CDR1 LGHNA and CDR2 YNFKEQ come from the germline V gene. An even split of each subset's genomic DNA across several immunoSEQ plates was performed. TCRdb keeps only in-frame clones here, not all; method: immunoSEQ multiplex PCR. Altogether some 1.4 million clones are present, 96% being singletons, with the ten largest covering about 1%. This chain links TRBV4-2 with TRBJ1-2, with 9 bases fitting TRBD1. Sequencing was carried out using naive CD4+ T cells sorted from blood. Subset defined: CD45RA+ positively selected. The TCR originated in a man aged 25-40 years in good health. In DNA, the CDR3 is TGTGCCAGCAGCCTCCGGGACAGGGAAAACTATGGCTACACCTTC. Its translation is CASSLRDRENYGYTF.